Below are 22 T cell receptor beta chains sequenced from a single sample in a study of beta chain features in type 1 diabetes. As every portion of the isolated RNA was reverse transcribed, the sequencing read expressed TCRB transcripts. Assay used: immunoSEQ multiplex PCR; TCRdb lists only in-frame clones, some missing. The sample lists 130,000 to 150,000 clones; roughly a tenth were seen once. The sample comprised naive CD4+ T cells from blood. The receptors derive from a man in his late teens or twenties in good health.

Worth noting for this clone: Distinct nucleotide sequences in the sample also encode this CDR3. The chain combines TRBV6-5 with TRBJ1-5; D is uncertain. This CDR3 has 15 amino acids. The V end lost 0 bases, the J end lost 3 bases, and 9 bases lay between the germline ends. The germline V gene has CDR1 MNHEY and CDR2 SVGAGI. In DNA, the CDR3 is TGTGCCAGCAGTTACTCGAGTGTTCTCAATCAGCCCCAGCATTTT. This gives the protein CASSYSSVLNQPQHF.

This chain joins TRBV5-1 and TRBJ2-7; 8 bases match TRBD1. Germline CDR1 SGHRS, CDR2 YFSETQ. This CDR3 contains 13 residues. With 4 bases clipped from V and 4 bases from J, the junction kept 4 bases outside the gene matches. CDR3 amino acids: CASSPDRAYEQYF. Written as DNA, the CDR3 is TGCGCCAGCAGCCCGGACAGGGCATACGAGCAGTACTTC.

This clone was picked up a small number of times. The V and J genes are TRBV18 and TRBJ1-6, with D uncertain. V lost 3 bases and J 7 bases, leaving 16 bases between the germline ends. The CDR3 contains 16 residues. Germline V gene data show CDR1 as KGHSH and CDR2 as LQKENI. The chain's CDR3 is CASSPPTEGPNSPLHF. The CDR3 bases are TGTGCCAGCTCACCGCCAACCGAGGGTCCCAATTCACCCCTCCACTTT.

This clone was recorded many times. This chain uses TRBV5-6 with TRBJ1-5; D gene uncertain. This CDR3 is built from 10 residues. Between the trimmed V and J ends, which lost 3 bases and 11 bases, there was a span of 6 bases. In germline, CDR1 is SGHDT, CDR2 YYEEEE. CDR3 protein: CASSSAAQHF. The CDR3 coding sequence is TGTGCCAGCAGCTCCGCGGCCCAGCATTTT. The full variable domain, completed using reference TRBV5-6 and TRBJ1-5, is DAGVTQSPTHLIKTRGQQVTLRCSPKSGHDTVSWYQQALGQGPQFIFQYYEEEERQRGNFPDRFSGHQFPNYSSELNVNALLLGDSALYLCASSSAAQHFGDGTRLSIL.

The chain couples TRBV2 to TRBJ2-7; D is ambiguous. This CDR3 spans 14 amino acids. The V end lost 0 bases, the J end lost 1 base, and 7 bases lay between the germline ends. Germline V gene data show CDR1 as SNHLY and CDR2 as FYNNEI. CDR3 in amino acids: CASSEAEFSYEQYF. CDR3 sequence (DNA): TGTGCCAGCAGTGAAGCGGAGTTTTCCTACGAGCAGTACTTC.

The table lists this clone with a few counts. The chain uses TRBV28 and TRBJ1-5; 8 bases are shared with TRBD1. Germline CDR1 reads MDHEN; CDR2 reads SYDVKM. V lost 8 bases and J lost 2; bases outside the gene matches: 8. This CDR3 comprises 15 residues. The chain's CDR3 is CASLTRGRGNQPQHF. The CDR3 DNA reads as TGTGCCAGCTTAACCAGGGGGCGCGGCAATCAGCCCCAGCATTTT.

This chain links TRBV6-5 with TRBJ1-3; TRBD1 matches 10 bases. V trimming: 6 bases; J trimming: 3 bases; junction bases outside the gene matches: 5. The CDR3 runs to 15 residues. Germline loops: CDR1 MNHEY, CDR2 SVGAGI. The CDR3 sequence: CASRTGQGIGNTIYF. DNA of the CDR3: TGTGCCAGCAGAACGGGACAGGGGATTGGAAACACCATATATTTT.

The chain couples TRBV28 to TRBJ2-7; TRBD1 agrees at 9 bases. CDR3 length: 14 residues. Trimming took 6 bases from V and 4 from J; bases not matched to a gene: 7. The germline gives CDR1 MDHEN, CDR2 SYDVKM. The chain's CDR3 is CASRTGQGRYEQYF. Here the CDR3 DNA reads TGTGCCAGCAGGACGGGACAGGGAAGGTACGAGCAGTACTTC.

The V gene is TRBV11-2, the J gene TRBJ1-5; D is ambiguous. The CDR3 contains 13 residues. The V gene's germline CDR1 is SGHAT and CDR2 FQNNGV. V lost 3 bases and J lost 0, with 3 bases in between. This chain's CDR3 is CASSFNSNQPQHF. DNA of the CDR3: TGTGCCAGCAGCTTCAATAGCAATCAGCCCCAGCATTTT.

This clone appeared a few times. The gene calls are TRBV29-1 and TRBJ1-2; 9 nucleotides align to TRBD1. The V gene end was trimmed by 8 bases and the J gene end by 2 bases; junction bases not matched to a gene: 6. From germline, CDR1 is SQVTM and CDR2 ANQGSEA. The CDR3 totals 13 residues. The chain's CDR3 is CSSGDRENYGYTF. In DNA form, the CDR3 reads TGCAGCTCCGGGGACAGGGAGAACTATGGCTACACCTTC.

V gene TRBV11-2 combines with J gene TRBJ2-3; 13 nucleotides align to TRBD2. The V and J ends lost 5 bases and 4 bases, in that order; junction bases with no gene match: 3. From germline, CDR1 is SGHAT and CDR2 FQNNGV. This CDR3 contains 15 residues. The CDR3 protein is CASSPLAGGADTQYF. CDR3 DNA: TGTGCCAGCAGCCCACTAGCGGGGGGGGCAGATACGCAGTATTTT.

This chain uses TRBV7-9 with TRBJ1-3; possible D gene TRBD1, 6 bases. The CDR3 has 17 residues. Germline lookup yields CDR1 SEHNR and CDR2 FQNEAQ (reference sequence). Trimming cost V 3 bases and J 0 bases, with 15 bases left between them. This CDR3 is CASSFAGVSLSGNTIYF. In nucleotides, the CDR3 is TGTGCCAGCAGCTTTGCAGGGGTGAGCCTCTCTGGAAACACCATATATTTT.

This clone occurred a few times. V and J are TRBV5-6 and TRBJ1-6; D remains unclear. CDR3 length equals 15 residues. Trimming removed 0 bases at V and 0 bases at J, with 4 bases between. Germline values: CDR1 SGHDT, CDR2 YYEEEE. CDR3 DNA: TGTGCCAGCAGCTTGGACAGCTCCTATAATTCACCCCTCCACTTT. Translation: CASSLDSSYNSPLHF. Full variable domain (outside the CDR3, taken from reference TRBV5-6 and TRBJ1-6): DAGVTQSPTHLIKTRGQQVTLRCSPKSGHDTVSWYQQALGQGPQFIFQYYEEEERQRGNFPDRFSGHQFPNYSSELNVNALLLGDSALYLCASSLDSSYNSPLHFGNGTRLTVT.

The genes are TRBV2 and TRBJ2-2; no definite D call. CDR1 and CDR2 from the germline V gene are SNHLY and FYNNEI. V lost 6 bases to trimming and J lost 0 bases, with 8 bases between them. This CDR3 comprises 14 residues. The CDR3 bases are TGTGCCAGCAGGGCAATCGCGAACACCGGGGAGCTGTTTTTT. It specifies CASRAIANTGELFF. The whole variable domain, remainder taken from reference TRBV2 and TRBJ2-2, is EPEVTQTPSHQVTQMGQEVILRCVPISNHLYFYWYRQILGQKVEFLVSFYNNEISEKSEIFDDQFSVERPDGSNFTLKIRSTKLEDSAMYFCASRAIANTGELFFGEGSRLTVL.

The V gene is TRBV9, the J gene TRBJ2-7, with a possible D match to TRBD2 (7 bases). The V end was cut by 1 base, the J end by 5 bases, with 19 bases between. The CDR3 sequence is 16 residues long. Per germline, CDR1 SGDLS and CDR2 YYNGEE. The chain's CDR3 is CASSVSALGGAHEQYF. The CDR3 DNA sequence: TGTGCCAGCAGCGTATCGGCCCTGGGGGGGGCCCACGAGCAGTACTTC.

V is TRBV7-2 and J is TRBJ2-3, with D hard to call. Germline V gene sequence: CDR1 SGHTA, CDR2 FQGNSA. Trimming left V 5 bases short and J 6 bases short, with 6 bases between. The CDR3 runs to 11 residues. CDR3 nucleotide sequence: TGTGCCAGCAGCCCCAGGGATACGCAGTATTTT. Translation: CASSPRDTQYF.

This clone was seen ten or more times. The rearrangement uses TRBV14 and TRBJ2-7; D gene unclear. The CDR3 is made up of 12 amino acids. V lost 1 base and J 1 base, leaving 2 bases between the germline ends. Germline loops: CDR1 SGHDN, CDR2 FVKESK. CDR3 nucleotides: TGTGCCAGCAGCCAAGCTTCCTACGAGCAGTACTTC. It encodes CASSQASYEQYF.

J is TRBJ2-1 and V is TRBV7-3; TRBD2 matches 12 bases. The CDR3 contains 15 residues. Germline lookup yields CDR1 SGHTA and CDR2 FQGTGA. The junction had 8 bases not matched to a gene; V was cut back by 5 bases and J by 9 bases. CDR3 residues: CASSALAGGRGEQFF. In nucleotides, the CDR3 is TGTGCCAGCAGCGCCCTAGCGGGGGGGCGAGGTGAGCAGTTCTTC.

This clone was recorded a few times. The rearrangement links TRBV6-5 to TRBJ2-7; 8 bases are shared with TRBD1. This CDR3 spans 15 amino acids. V gave up 6 bases and J gave up 3 bases; unmatched junction bases: 10. The V gene's germline CDR1 is MNHEY and CDR2 SVGAGI. Here the CDR3 DNA reads TGTGCCAGCAGACTAGCCGGACAGGGACACTACGAGCAGTACTTC. Translated, it gives CASRLAGQGHYEQYF.

This clone has more than one count but fewer than ten. J is TRBJ1-2 and V is TRBV29-1, with D maybe TRBD1 (5 bases). V was pared by 4 bases and J by 5 bases, with 14 bases between. The CDR3 is made up of 13 amino acids. Germline CDR1 is SQVTM and CDR2 is ANQGSEA. In nucleotides, the CDR3 is TGCAGCGTTGTGGGGGGACTGACGTATGGCTACACCTTC. This sequence encodes CSVVGGLTYGYTF.

This clone turned up a few times. V is TRBV6-6 and J is TRBJ1-4; D perhaps matches TRBD1 (5 bases). V was cut by 0 bases and J by 0 bases, with 5 bases left in between. The CDR3 length is 15 residues. The V gene's germline CDR1 is MNHNY and CDR2 SVGAGI (reference sequence). CDR3 amino acids: CASSYSTATNEKLFF. CDR3 coding DNA: TGTGCCAGCAGTTACTCGACAGCAACTAATGAAAAACTGTTTTTT.

J is TRBJ1-6 and V is TRBV5-4; 7 nucleotides align to TRBD1. Trimming at V came to 5 bases and at J to 0 bases, leaving 5 bases not matched to a gene. The germline gives CDR1 SGHNT, CDR2 YYREEE (reference sequence). This CDR3 has 16 residues. CDR3 residues: CASRVQGSSYNSPLHF. DNA of the CDR3: TGTGCCAGCAGGGTACAGGGGAGCTCCTATAATTCACCCCTCCACTTT. Together with reference TRBV5-4 and TRBJ1-6, the CDR3 gives the full variable domain: ETGVTQSPTHLIKTRGQQVTLRCSSQSGHNTVSWYQQALGQGPQFIFQYYREEENGRGNFPPRFSGLQFPNYSSELNVNALELDDSALYLCASRVQGSSYNSPLHFGNGTRLTVT.